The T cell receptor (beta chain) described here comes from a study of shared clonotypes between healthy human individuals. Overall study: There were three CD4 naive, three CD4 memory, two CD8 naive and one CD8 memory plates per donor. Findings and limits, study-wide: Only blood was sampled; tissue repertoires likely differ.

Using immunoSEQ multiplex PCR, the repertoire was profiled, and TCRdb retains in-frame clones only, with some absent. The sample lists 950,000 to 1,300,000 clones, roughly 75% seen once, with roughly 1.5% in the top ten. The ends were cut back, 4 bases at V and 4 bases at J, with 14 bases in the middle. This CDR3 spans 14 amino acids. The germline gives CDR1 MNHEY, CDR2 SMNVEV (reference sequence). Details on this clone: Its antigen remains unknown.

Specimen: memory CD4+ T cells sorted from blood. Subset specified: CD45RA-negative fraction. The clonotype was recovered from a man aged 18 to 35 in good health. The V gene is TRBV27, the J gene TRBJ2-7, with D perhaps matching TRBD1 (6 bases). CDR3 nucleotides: TGTGCCAGCAGTTCGGTGGGGGCCGGGTACGAGCAGTACTTC. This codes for CASSSVGAGYEQYF.